The rows below give T cell receptor beta chains drawn from one sample of a study of CD8+ T cells in alopecia areata. Sequenced by immunoSEQ multiplex PCR; TCRdb stores in-frame clones only, minus some. The sample holds 90,000 to 150,000 clones, less than 75% seen once. The material sequenced was CD8+ T cells sorted from blood, taken at week 4, from a patient treated with tofacitinib. These TCRs come from a human donor with alopecia areata. Both conserved end residues are trimmed from each CDR3.

V gene,J gene,CDR3 protein
TRBV7-9,TRBJ2-2,ASGGANTGELF
TRBV7-2,TRBJ2-5,ASSREETQY
TRBV30,TRBJ2-6,AWILPGANVLT
TRBV7-9,TRBJ2-7,AGAGTAYEQY
TRBV30,TRBJ2-3,AWSSGLSDTQY
TRBV30,TRBJ1-5,AWSWGAGNQPQH
TRBV2,TRBJ2-3,ASSEDPGADTQY
TRBV6-4,TRBJ1-6,ASSPGTESSPLH
TRBV13,TRBJ1-5,ASSLAGQLNQPQH
TRBV6-5,TRBJ1-2,ASSYSGAMNGYT
TRBV25-1,TRBJ1-1,ASSEGPDRRPLNEAF
TRBV15,TRBJ2-5,ATSRDGGRQETQY
TRBV6-1,TRBJ1-2,ASSEAEGYGYT
TRBV25-1,TRBJ1-1,ASSELGGLMNTEAF
TRBV7-9,TRBJ2-5,ASSLGLEETQY
TRBV13,TRBJ1-5,ASSSGGAQPQH
TRBV27,TRBJ1-2,ASSFNLNYGYT
TRBV2,TRBJ2-4,ASRNGGLNIQY
TRBV29-1,TRBJ2-2,SVVNTNTGELF
TRBV30,TRBJ2-7,AWEQGDAQY
TRBV29-1,TRBJ2-1,SGQRTTPRNEQF
TRBV7-9,TRBJ2-7,ASSQLAGDSYEQY
TRBV6-5,TRBJ2-5,ASSSPPEQETQY
TRBV5-1,TRBJ2-7,ASSLDSQGSSYEQY
TRBV7-9,TRBJ2-4,ASSSTENIQY
TRBV28,TRBJ2-3,ASSFRTDYTDTQY
TRBV6-6,TRBJ2-5,ASSYSTEQETQY
TRBV30,TRBJ2-1,AWRRRGDNEQF
TRBV13,TRBJ2-7,ASSQDRPYEQY
TRBV30,TRBJ1-1,AWSWASNTEAF
TRBV30,TRBJ1-2,AWSEWEGYGYT
TRBV27,TRBJ1-6,ASSLQGTPLH
TRBV27,TRBJ2-1,ASSWAIGGHEQF
TRBV7-9,TRBJ2-5,ASRAALQETQY
TRBV2,TRBJ2-7,ASSDGTHEQY
TRBV6-5,TRBJ2-5,ASSYSSGGEETQY
TRBV7-9,TRBJ2-1,ASSFRLAGDSSREQF
TRBV29-1,TRBJ2-1,SVEKPSTSGGDEQF
TRBV30,TRBJ2-7,AWRSGYEQY
TRBV4-1,TRBJ2-7,ASSQDGNWEQY
TRBV5-1,TRBJ2-1,ASSLLTGSSYNEQF
TRBV28,TRBJ2-7,ASVPQVTYEQY
TRBV27,TRBJ2-7,ASSLTGQGYEQY
TRBV30,TRBJ1-5,AWGTDSGTQH
TRBV2,TRBJ2-6,ASSKRLSGANVLT
TRBV30,TRBJ2-3,AWTFKTLTDTQY